Shown below are 10 T cell receptor beta chains from a single sample sequenced in a study of breast tumors, draining lymph nodes, adjacent tissues. Breast cancer patients provided tissue from their axillary draining lymph nodes. One entry per CDR3 protein, called by TCRdb with MiXCR from the multiplex PCR reads. Found here are over 200,000 distinct CDR3 sequences, roughly a third of them singletons; the top ten hold 3% to 4%. Material: axillary lymph node tissue. The receptors originated from a female donor with breast cancer. Some clones in this sample may be carry-over from other donors' samples.

The table lists this clonotype with many counts. The chain recombines TRBV12-5 with TRBJ2-2, with TRBD2 matching over 7 bases. The CDR3 has 15 residues. Trimming took 0 bases from V and 4 from J; bases not matched to a gene: 2. Germline V gene sequence: CDR1 LGHNT, CDR2 FRNRAP. The CDR3 DNA is TGTGCTAGTGGTTTGGTTTCTAGCGGCACCGGGGAGCTGTTTTTT. Translated, it gives CASGLVSSGTGELFF.

A note on this clonotype: A single base separates this from a much larger clone, so it may be a read error. V gene TRBV5-6 combines with J gene TRBJ2-1; 7 bases match TRBD1. CDR3 length: 14 amino acids. Germline V gives CDR1 SGHDT, CDR2 YYEEEE. The chain's CDR3 is CAGSLPGTDNEQFF. CDR3 bases: TGTGCCGGCAGCTTGCCGGGGACAGACAATGAGCAGTTCTTC.

Ten or more counts support this clonotype. The genes are TRBV20-1 and TRBJ2-5, with 8 bases identical to TRBD2. Germline-derived CDR1 and CDR2 are DFQATT and SNEGSKA (reference sequence). The junction had 8 bases not matched to a gene; V was cut back by 0 bases and J by 5 bases. This CDR3 is built from 15 residues. The CDR3 protein is CSARDEGTSGETQYF. DNA for the CDR3: TGCAGTGCTAGAGATGAGGGGACTAGTGGGGAGACCCAGTACTTC.

This clonotype was recorded many times. J is TRBJ2-1 and V is TRBV29-1; 8 positions agree with TRBD1. The V segment lost 5 bases and the J segment 9 bases; nucleotides outside the gene matches: 12. From germline, CDR1 is SQVTM and CDR2 ANQGSEA. CDR3 length: 14 amino acids. The chain's CDR3 is CSVLNGAGGSEQFF. Written as DNA, the CDR3 is TGCAGCGTTCTGAATGGGGCAGGGGGCAGTGAGCAGTTCTTC.

The table lists this clonotype with many counts. The rearrangement joins TRBV20-1 to TRBJ2-5; the D is unclear. The CDR3 has 13 amino acids. Per the germline V gene, CDR1 is DFQATT and CDR2 is SNEGSKA (reference sequence). V was cut by 1 base and J by 4 bases, with 10 bases left in between. The CDR3 nucleotides read TGCAGTGCTAGAGTTGAGTCGTTAGAGACCCAGTACTTC. Encoded protein: CSARVESLETQYF.

This clonotype was counted at least ten times. This chain connects TRBV28 to TRBJ2-5, with TRBD1 identical over 9 bases. Trimming took 6 bases from V and 2 from J; bases not matched to a gene: 7. CDR3 length: 15 residues. The germline V gene encodes CDR1 MDHEN and CDR2 SYDVKM. This CDR3 is CASRPTGGWQETQYF. The DNA for the CDR3 is TGTGCCAGCAGGCCTACAGGGGGCTGGCAAGAGACCCAGTACTTC.

This clonotype appeared many times. The chain links TRBV7-3 to TRBJ1-2; 10 bases align to TRBD1. This CDR3 has 15 amino acids. The ends lost 5 bases at V and 3 bases at J; junction bases unmatched: 6. In germline, CDR1 is SGHTA, CDR2 FQGTGA. DNA for the CDR3: TGTGCCAGCAGCCCCGCCGGGACAGGGGACTATGGCTACACCTTC. Its protein product is CASSPAGTGDYGYTF.

The rearrangement uses TRBV10-1 and TRBJ2-3; possibly TRBD1 for D (6 bases). Germline CDR1 reads WNHNN; CDR2 reads SYGVQD (reference sequence). The CDR3 is 16 residues long. Deletions cut 3 bases from V and 3 bases from J, with 16 bases between. CDR3 loop: CASSERVGRGTDTQYF. CDR3 nucleotides: TGCGCCAGCAGTGAAAGGGTCGGCAGGGGTACAGATACGCAGTATTTT.

This clonotype was seen repeatedly, ten times or more. This chain joins TRBV5-5 and TRBJ2-7, with TRBD2 matching over 8 bases. Germline V lookup: CDR1 SGHKS, CDR2 YYEKEE (reference sequence). V lost 0 bases to trimming and J lost 6 bases; unmatched junction nucleotides: 8. CDR3 length: 15 amino acids. CDR3 in DNA: TGTGCCAGCAGCTTGGTGTTAGCGGGAACTCGCGAGCAGTACTTC. Translated, it gives CASSLVLAGTREQYF.

The rearrangement joins TRBV4-3 to TRBJ2-1; TRBD1 is a possible D gene (5 bases). This CDR3 is built from 17 residues. Per germline, CDR1 LGHNA and CDR2 YSLEER. Trimming cost V 0 bases and J 7 bases, with 19 bases left between them. This CDR3 is CASSQDLGGRARNEQFF. CDR3 in DNA: TGCGCCAGCAGCCAAGATCTGGGTGGCAGGGCGCGGAATGAGCAGTTCTTC.